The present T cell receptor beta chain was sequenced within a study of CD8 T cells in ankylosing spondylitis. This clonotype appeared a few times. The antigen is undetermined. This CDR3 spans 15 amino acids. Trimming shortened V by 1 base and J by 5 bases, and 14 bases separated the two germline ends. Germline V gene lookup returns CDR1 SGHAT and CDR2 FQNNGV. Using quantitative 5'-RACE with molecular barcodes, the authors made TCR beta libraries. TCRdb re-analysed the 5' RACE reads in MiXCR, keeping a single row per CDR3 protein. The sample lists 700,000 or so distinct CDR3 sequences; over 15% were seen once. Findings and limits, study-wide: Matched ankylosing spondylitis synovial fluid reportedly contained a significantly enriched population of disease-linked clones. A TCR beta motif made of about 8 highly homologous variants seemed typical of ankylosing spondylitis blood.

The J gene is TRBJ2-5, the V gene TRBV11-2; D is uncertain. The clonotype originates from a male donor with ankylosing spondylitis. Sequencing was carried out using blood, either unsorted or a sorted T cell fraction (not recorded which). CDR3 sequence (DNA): TGTGCCAGCAGCTTAGGGCCGCCCAGCGCGGAGACCCAGTACTTC. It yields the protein CASSLGPPSAETQYF.